Listed below are T cell receptor beta chains from one sample, sequenced in a study of blood T cell repertoires in COVID-19. Libraries were prepared by immunoSEQ multiplex PCR; TCRdb keeps only in-frame clonotypes and omits some of them. The table lists hundreds of thousands of clones, 87% of them singletons. Input material: PBMCs or T cells enriched from blood (not recorded which). Receptors originate from a woman aged 25-40 years with acute COVID-19. CDR3s leave out the opening cysteine and the closing phenylalanine or tryptophan.

CDR3,J,V
ASSFLSGRGQETQY,TRBJ2-5,TRBV11-2
ASSYDSPYEQY,TRBJ2-7,TRBV7-9
ASSEYMRSEAF,TRBJ1-1,TRBV2
ASRLRTANEQY,TRBJ2-7,TRBV6-6
ASSPLSDSTDTQY,TRBJ2-3,TRBV18
ASSSSGTGTNTEAF,TRBJ1-1,TRBV5-1
ASSVGTDTGELF,TRBJ2-2,TRBV9
SASGRGTDYGYT,TRBJ1-2,TRBV20-1
ASSDPGTINNEQF,TRBJ2-1,TRBV7-6
ASSPEGRLYSNQPQH,TRBJ1-5,TRBV5-6
ASRSDSYQPQH,TRBJ1-5,TRBV5-4
ASSYSLPDRGGRDTQY,TRBJ2-3,TRBV6-2/TRBV6-3
ASSEGPDLNSPLH,TRBJ1-6,TRBV6-1
ASSRGQGASRAF,TRBJ1-1,TRBV6-5
ASSPPTSNYEQY,TRBJ2-7,TRBV18
ASSRGRQPSYEQY,TRBJ2-7,TRBV3-1/TRBV3-2
ASSPPSSSYNEQF,TRBJ2-1,TRBV18
AWSNGGTEKAF,TRBJ1-1,TRBV30
ASSQDRGRHPTSLGRRYEQY,TRBJ2-7,TRBV3-1/TRBV3-2
SVDHAYQETQY,TRBJ2-5,TRBV29-1
ASSPAYSTGEQY,TRBJ2-7,TRBV18
ASSRDGTILGNTIY,TRBJ1-3,TRBV4-1
ASTPSGQGNGELF,TRBJ2-2,TRBV23-1
ASSPRLAGGRYEQY,TRBJ2-7,TRBV18
ASSWGTGAGQPQH,TRBJ1-5,TRBV11-2
ASSPLSGGDQPQH,TRBJ1-5,TRBV19
ASSATGPQH,TRBJ1-5,TRBV2
ASSHRGGVAVNNEQF,TRBJ2-1,TRBV14
ASSTTGTGRYGYT,TRBJ1-2,TRBV28
ASSPLGQGVSGNTIY,TRBJ1-3,TRBV18
ASSEPSGSGSDTQY,TRBJ2-3,TRBV9
ASSASGRAWDIQY,TRBJ2-4,TRBV19
ASSPGLDGQPQH,TRBJ1-5,TRBV5-4
ASSMGGLALTDTQY,TRBJ2-3,TRBV19
AINGARTGTSYEQY,TRBJ2-7,TRBV28
ASSYNPGSGELF,TRBJ2-2,TRBV11-2
ASSADGQGPGELF,TRBJ2-2,TRBV28
ASSSGGQHTQY,TRBJ2-3,TRBV27
ASSLQGVDTGELF,TRBJ2-2,TRBV7-8